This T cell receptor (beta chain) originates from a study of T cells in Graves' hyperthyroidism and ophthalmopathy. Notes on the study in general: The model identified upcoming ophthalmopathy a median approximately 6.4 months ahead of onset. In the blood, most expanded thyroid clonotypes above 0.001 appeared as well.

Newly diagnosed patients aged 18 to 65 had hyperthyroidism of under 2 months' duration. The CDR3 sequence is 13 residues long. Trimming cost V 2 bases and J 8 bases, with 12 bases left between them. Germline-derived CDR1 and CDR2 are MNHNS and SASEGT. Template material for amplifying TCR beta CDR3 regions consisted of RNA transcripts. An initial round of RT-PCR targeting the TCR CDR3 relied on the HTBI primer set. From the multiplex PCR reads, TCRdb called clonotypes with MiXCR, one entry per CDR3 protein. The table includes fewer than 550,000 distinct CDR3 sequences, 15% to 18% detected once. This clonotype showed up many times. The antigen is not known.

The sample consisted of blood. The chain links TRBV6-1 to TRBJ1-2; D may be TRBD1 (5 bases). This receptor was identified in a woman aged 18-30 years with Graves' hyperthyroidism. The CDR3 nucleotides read TGTGCCAGCAGTGAACGTCGCAGGGTAGGCTACACCTTC. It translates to CASSERRRVGYTF.